A single T cell receptor beta chain is shown here with its context. The antigen remains undetermined. A 5'RACE reaction primed in the constant segment made cDNA libraries of TCR alpha and TCR beta, and these carried sample barcodes and UMIs. One entry per CDR3 protein results from TCRdb running MiXCR on the 5' RACE reads. The sample lists around 370,000 distinct CDR3 sequences, about 21% occurring once. The germline CDR1 and CDR2 sequences are SEHNR and FQNEAQ (reference sequence). The V end was cut by 2 bases, the J end by 4 bases, with 10 bases between. The CDR3 spans 14 residues. This specimen belongs to a study of T-cell memory formation after mild COVID-19. Study findings and constraints: Memory from before infection featured some responding clones, which suggests cross-reactive memory joined. CD4+ contracting clones were mainly CM and EM; CD8+ ones, EMRA. While clones contracting from day 15 to 85 were balanced between CD4 and CD8, later expanders leaned CD4+.

This TCR was sampled from an adult woman who had mild COVID-19 (a few samples of this study predate the infection). Cell type and time point are not known. J is TRBJ2-3 and V is TRBV7-9; D gene unclear. The sample consisted of PBMCs or a T cell subset sorted from them (not recorded which). The CDR3 DNA reads TGTGCCAGCAGCTTATCGACCGGATCAGATACGCAGTATTTT. Amino acid sequence: CASSLSTGSDTQYF.